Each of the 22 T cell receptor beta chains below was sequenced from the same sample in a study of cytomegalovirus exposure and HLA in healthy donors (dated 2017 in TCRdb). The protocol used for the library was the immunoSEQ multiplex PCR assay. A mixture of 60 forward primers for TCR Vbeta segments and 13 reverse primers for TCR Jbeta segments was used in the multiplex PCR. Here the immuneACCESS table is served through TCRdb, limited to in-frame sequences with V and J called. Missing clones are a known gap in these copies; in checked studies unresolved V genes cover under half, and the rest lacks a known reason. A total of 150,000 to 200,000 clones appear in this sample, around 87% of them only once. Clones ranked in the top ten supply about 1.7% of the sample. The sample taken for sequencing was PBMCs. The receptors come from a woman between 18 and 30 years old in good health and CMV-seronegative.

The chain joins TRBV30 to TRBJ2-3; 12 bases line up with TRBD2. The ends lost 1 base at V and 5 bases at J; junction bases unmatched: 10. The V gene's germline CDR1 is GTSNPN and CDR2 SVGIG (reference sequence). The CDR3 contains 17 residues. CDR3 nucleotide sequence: TGTGCCTGGAGTGCAGTGACTAGCGGGAGTGGTTTAGATACGCAGTATTTT. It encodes CAWSAVTSGSGLDTQYF. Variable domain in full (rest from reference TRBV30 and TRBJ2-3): SQTIHQWPATLVQPVGSPLSLECTVEGTSNPNLYWYRQAAGRGLQLLFYSVGIGQISSEVPQNLSASRPQDRQFILSSKKLLLSDSGFYLCAWSAVTSGSGLDTQYFGPGTRLTVL.

The CDR3 loop reads CASSSHGQGVIGYTF. DNA for the CDR3: TGTGCCAGCAGCTCTCATGGACAGGGAGTCATTGGCTACACCTTC. J is TRBJ1-2 and V is TRBV5-4; 8 bases fit TRBD1. In germline, CDR1 is SGHNT, CDR2 YYREEE (reference sequence). V shed 3 bases, J shed 7 bases, and the junction held 11 bases outside the gene matches. The CDR3 runs 15 residues. Full variable domain (outside the CDR3, taken from reference TRBV5-4 and TRBJ1-2): ETGVTQSPTHLIKTRGQQVTLRCSSQSGHNTVSWYQQALGQGPQFIFQYYREEENGRGNFPPRFSGLQFPNYSSELNVNALELDDSALYLCASSSHGQGVIGYTFGSGTRLTVV.

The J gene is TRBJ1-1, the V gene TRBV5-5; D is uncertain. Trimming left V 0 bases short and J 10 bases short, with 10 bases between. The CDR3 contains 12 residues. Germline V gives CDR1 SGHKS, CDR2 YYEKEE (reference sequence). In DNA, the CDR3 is TGTGCCAGCAGCTTGGGGGCCCAGAGAGCTTTCTTT. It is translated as CASSLGAQRAFF.

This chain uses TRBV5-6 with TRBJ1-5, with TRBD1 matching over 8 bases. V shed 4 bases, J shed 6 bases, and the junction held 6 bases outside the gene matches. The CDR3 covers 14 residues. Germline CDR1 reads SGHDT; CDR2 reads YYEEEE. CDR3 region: CASSTTGESQPQHF. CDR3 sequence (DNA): TGTGCCAGCAGCACGACAGGGGAAAGTCAGCCCCAGCATTTT.

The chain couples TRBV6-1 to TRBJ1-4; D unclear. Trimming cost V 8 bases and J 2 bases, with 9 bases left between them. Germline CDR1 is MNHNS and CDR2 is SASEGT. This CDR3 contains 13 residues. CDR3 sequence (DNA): TGTGCCAGCGAGAGGAGTACTAATGAAAAACTGTTTTTT. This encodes CASERSTNEKLFF.

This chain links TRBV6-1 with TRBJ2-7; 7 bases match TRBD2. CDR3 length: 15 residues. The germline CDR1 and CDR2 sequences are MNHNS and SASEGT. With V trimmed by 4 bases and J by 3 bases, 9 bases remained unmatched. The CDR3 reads CASSAGGWEVYEQYF. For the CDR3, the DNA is TGTGCCAGCAGTGCGGGAGGTTGGGAGGTCTACGAGCAGTACTTC.

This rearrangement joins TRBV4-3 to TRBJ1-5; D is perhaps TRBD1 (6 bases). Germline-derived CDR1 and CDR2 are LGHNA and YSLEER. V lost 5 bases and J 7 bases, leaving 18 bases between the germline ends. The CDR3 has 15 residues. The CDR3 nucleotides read TGCGCCAGCAGCAAGGGGGAAGGGACGGGGCAGCCCCAGCATTTT. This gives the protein CASSKGEGTGQPQHF.

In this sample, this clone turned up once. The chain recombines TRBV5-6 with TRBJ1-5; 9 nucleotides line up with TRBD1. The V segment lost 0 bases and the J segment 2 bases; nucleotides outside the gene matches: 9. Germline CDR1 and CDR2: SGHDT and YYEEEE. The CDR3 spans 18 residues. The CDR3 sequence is CASSLEGTGTAGNQPQHF. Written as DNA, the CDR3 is TGTGCCAGCAGCTTGGAGGGGACAGGGACCGCGGGCAATCAGCCCCAGCATTTT. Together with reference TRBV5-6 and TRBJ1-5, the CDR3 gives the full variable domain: DAGVTQSPTHLIKTRGQQVTLRCSPKSGHDTVSWYQQALGQGPQFIFQYYEEEERQRGNFPDRFSGHQFPNYSSELNVNALLLGDSALYLCASSLEGTGTAGNQPQHFGDGTRLSIL.

In nucleotides, the CDR3 is TGTGCCGTACTGGGACAGGGCGGTTTCGGGGAGCTGTTTTTT. Amino acids: CAVLGQGGFGELFF. The V gene is TRBV28, the J gene TRBJ2-2, with 9 bases matching TRBD1. The V segment lost 11 bases and the J segment 7 bases; nucleotides outside the gene matches: 11. Germline-derived CDR1 and CDR2 are MDHEN and SYDVKM. The CDR3 runs to 14 residues.

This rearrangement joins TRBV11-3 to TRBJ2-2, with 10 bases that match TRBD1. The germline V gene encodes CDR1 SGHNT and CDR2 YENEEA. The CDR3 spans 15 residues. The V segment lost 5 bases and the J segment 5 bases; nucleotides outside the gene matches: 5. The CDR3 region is CASSPGQGTTGELFF. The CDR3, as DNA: TGTGCCAGCAGCCCGGGACAGGGGACGACCGGGGAGCTGTTTTTT.

CDR3 bases: TGTGCCAGTACGGGCGACAGGAATGAAGCTTTCTTT. Translating gives CASTGDRNEAFF. This chain links TRBV19 with TRBJ1-1, with D possibly matching TRBD1 (6 bases). The germline V gene has CDR1 LNHDA and CDR2 SQIVND (reference sequence). Trimming cost V 7 bases and J 7 bases, with 13 bases left between them. The CDR3 is made up of 12 amino acids.

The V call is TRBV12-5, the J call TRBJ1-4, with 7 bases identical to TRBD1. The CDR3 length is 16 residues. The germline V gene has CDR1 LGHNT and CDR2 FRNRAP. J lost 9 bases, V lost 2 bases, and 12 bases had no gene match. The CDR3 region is CASGLFSPGQTKKLFF. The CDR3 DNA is TGTGCTAGTGGTTTGTTCTCCCCGGGACAGACGAAAAAACTGTTTTTT.

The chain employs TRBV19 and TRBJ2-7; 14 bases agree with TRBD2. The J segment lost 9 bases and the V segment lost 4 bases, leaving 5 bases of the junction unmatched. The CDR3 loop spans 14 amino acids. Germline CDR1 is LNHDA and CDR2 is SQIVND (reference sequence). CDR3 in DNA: TGTGCCAGTAGTACAGGGACTAGCGGGAGTTTGCAGTACTTC. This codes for CASSTGTSGSLQYF.

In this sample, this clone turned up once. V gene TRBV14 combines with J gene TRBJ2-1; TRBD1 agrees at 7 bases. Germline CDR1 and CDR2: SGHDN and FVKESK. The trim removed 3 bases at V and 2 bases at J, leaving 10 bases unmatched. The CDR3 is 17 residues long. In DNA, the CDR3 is TGTGCCAGCAGCCAGAGGAAAAGGGACAGCACCTACAATGAGCAGTTCTTC. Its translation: CASSQRKRDSTYNEQFF.

CDR3 amino acids: CAISPEPPNRGTGNTIYF. The CDR3 bases are TGTGCCATCAGCCCCGAACCCCCAAACAGGGGTACTGGAAACACCATATATTTT. The chain combines TRBV10-3 with TRBJ1-3; TRBD1 agrees at 7 bases. The CDR3 loop spans 18 amino acids. Germline V gene sequence: CDR1 ENHRY, CDR2 SYGVKD. The junction had 16 bases not matched to a gene; V was cut back by 6 bases and J by 2 bases.

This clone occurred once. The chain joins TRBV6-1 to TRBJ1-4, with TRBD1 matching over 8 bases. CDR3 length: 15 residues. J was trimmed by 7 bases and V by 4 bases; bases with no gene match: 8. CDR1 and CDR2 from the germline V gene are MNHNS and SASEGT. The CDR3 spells CASSAAGGAGEKLFF. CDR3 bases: TGTGCCAGCAGTGCGGCAGGGGGCGCAGGTGAAAAACTGTTTTTT.

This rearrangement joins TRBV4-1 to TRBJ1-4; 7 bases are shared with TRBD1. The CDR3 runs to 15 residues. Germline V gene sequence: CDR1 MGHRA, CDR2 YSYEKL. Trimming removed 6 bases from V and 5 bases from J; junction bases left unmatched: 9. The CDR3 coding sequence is TGCGCCAGCAGGCATAACAGGGGCCTGAATGAAAAACTGTTTTTT. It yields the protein CASRHNRGLNEKLFF.

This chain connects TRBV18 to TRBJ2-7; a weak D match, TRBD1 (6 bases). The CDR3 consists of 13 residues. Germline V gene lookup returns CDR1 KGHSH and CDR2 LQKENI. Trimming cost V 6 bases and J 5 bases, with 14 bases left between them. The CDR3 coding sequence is TGTGCCAGCTCCCGCGGACAGAATAACGAGCAGTACTTC. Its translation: CASSRGQNNEQYF. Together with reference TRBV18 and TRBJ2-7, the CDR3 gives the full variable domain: NAGVMQNPRHLVRRRGQEARLRCSPMKGHSHVYWYRQLPEEGLKFMVYLQKENIIDESGMPKERFSAEFPKEGPSILRIQQVVRGDSAAYFCASSRGQNNEQYFGPGTRLTVT.

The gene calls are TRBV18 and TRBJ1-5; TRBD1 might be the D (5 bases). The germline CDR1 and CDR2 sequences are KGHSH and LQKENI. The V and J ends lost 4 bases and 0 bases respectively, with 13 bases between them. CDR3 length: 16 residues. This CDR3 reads CASSLSSTVSNQPQHF. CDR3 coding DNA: TGTGCCAGCTCACTCTCCTCGACAGTTAGCAATCAGCCCCAGCATTTT.

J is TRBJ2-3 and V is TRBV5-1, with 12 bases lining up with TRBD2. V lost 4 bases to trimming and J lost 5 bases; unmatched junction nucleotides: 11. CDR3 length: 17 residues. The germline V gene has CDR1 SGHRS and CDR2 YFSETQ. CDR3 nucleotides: TGCGCCAGCAGCACGGGACTAGCGGGTCCCCGGGGAGATACGCAGTATTTT. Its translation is CASSTGLAGPRGDTQYF.

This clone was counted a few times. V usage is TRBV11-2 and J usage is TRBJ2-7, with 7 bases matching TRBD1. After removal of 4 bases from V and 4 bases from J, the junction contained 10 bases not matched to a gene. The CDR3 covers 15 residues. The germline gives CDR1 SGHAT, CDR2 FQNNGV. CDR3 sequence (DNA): TGTGCCAGCAGCTCAACAGGGGCGTGGGGTTACGAGCAGTACTTC. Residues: CASSSTGAWGYEQYF.

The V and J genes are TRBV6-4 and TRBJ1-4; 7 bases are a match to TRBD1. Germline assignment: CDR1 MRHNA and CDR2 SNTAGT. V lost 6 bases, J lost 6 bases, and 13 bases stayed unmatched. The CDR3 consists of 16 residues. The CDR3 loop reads CASSSGQQDYYEKLFF. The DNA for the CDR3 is TGTGCCAGCAGCTCGGGACAGCAGGATTATTATGAAAAACTGTTTTTT.